This TCR beta chain was identified in a study of blood T cells in healthy people across ages. On the study more broadly: Template switching recovered approximately one barcoded beta molecule for every two T cells. Study findings and constraints: There were more naive CD4+ cells and higher diversity in long-lived donors than in aged donors.

Per-sample yields of isolated PBMCs were at least 6 million. V lost 1 base to trimming and J lost 8 bases; unmatched junction nucleotides: 16. Germline CDR1 and CDR2: SGHTA and FQGNSA. The CDR3 is 18 amino acids. Turning to this clonotype: As yet, its antigen is unknown.

For the second PCR, which ran for roughly 6 to 12 cycles, a sample-barcoded 5' primer and a J-beta primer mix were used. The study obtained at least 2.5 million CDR3-containing paired-end reads from every sample. Using its own MiXCR run on the 5' RACE reads, TCRdb lists one record per CDR3 protein. The data hold roughly 1,800,000 distinct CDR3 sequences, with around 50% observed a single time. This chain links TRBV7-2 with TRBJ1-4; the match to TRBD1 covers 7 bases. The sequencing sample was made of blood. This sequence originates from a middle-aged woman in good health. CDR3: CASSLDPLLQGPGEKLFF. The CDR3 DNA follows: TGTGCCAGCAGCTTAGATCCTCTACTACAGGGGCCGGGCGAAAAACTGTTTTTT.